These 4 T cell receptor beta chains were sequenced from one sample in a study of T cells after yellow fever vaccination. TCRdb independently ran MiXCR on the 5' RACE reads; one entry per CDR3 protein. The table lists about 550,000 distinct CDR3 sequences, roughly a fifth of them singletons. The specimen was PBMCs, collected 15 days after the yellow fever booster vaccination. These receptors were obtained from a man aged 25-45 years who received the YFV17D yellow fever vaccine.

This clonotype appeared a few times. This rearrangement joins TRBV6-2 or TRBV6-3 to TRBJ2-2; 8 positions agree with TRBD2. Germline assignment: CDR1 MNHEY and CDR2 SVGEGT. The CDR3 is 16 amino acids. With 6 bases clipped from V and 4 bases from J, the junction kept 10 bases outside the gene matches. The CDR3 is CASSPGTRIITGELFF. CDR3 DNA: TGTGCCAGCAGCCCCGGGACTAGAATTATCACCGGGGAGCTGTTTTTT.

This clonotype showed up just a few times. V gene TRBV7-2 combines with J gene TRBJ1-3; perhaps TRBD1 as D (5 bases). Trimming took off 3 bases at V and 5 bases at J, with 11 bases between the two ends. This CDR3 is built from 14 residues. Per germline, CDR1 SGHTA and CDR2 FQGNSA. The CDR3 DNA follows: TGTGCCAGCAGCTTGAGGGGAGGGAGAAACACCATATATTTT. Translated, it gives CASSLRGGRNTIYF.

This clonotype turned up a few times. The chain recombines TRBV7-9 with TRBJ2-7, with D unclear. This CDR3 is 13 amino acids long. Trimming stripped 6 bases from V and 3 bases from J, with 12 bases between. The germline V gene has CDR1 SEHNR and CDR2 FQNEAQ (reference sequence). CDR3 DNA: TGTGCCAGCAGGTTCCCGCCGGGCTACGAGCAGTACTTC. Translating it yields CASRFPPGYEQYF.

This clonotype has just a few counts. The gene calls are TRBV21-1 and TRBJ1-2; the table's D call, TRBD1, was not checked against the DNA. TRBV21-1 is recorded as a pseudogene. CDR3 length equals 20 residues. CDR3 amino acids: CASDLREVHPHSIANYGYTF. DNA of the CDR3: TGTGCCAGCGATCTTCGTGAGGTCCACCCCCACTCGATCGCTAACTATGGCTACACCTTC.